This record looks at one T cell receptor delta chain sequence and its context. No antigen is known for it. This sample is drawn from a study of gammadelta T cells in human blood. Broader study findings: Microbial exposure reportedly appeared to drive polyclonal expansion of innate gamma-delta T cells right after birth.

TCRdb called clones anew from the RT-PCR reads with CATT. The table shows around 400 delta-chain clones, with around 38% occurring only once. With V trimmed by 2 bases and J by 1 base, 4 bases remained unmatched. From germline, CDR1 is GEAIGNYY and CDR2 EKD. CDR3 size: 18 residues. J is TRDJ3 and V is TRDV2; 10 bases line up with TRDD3. Source material: Vgamma9Vdelta2 gamma-delta T cells from infant blood. This receptor was identified in a human donor. CDR3: CACDILGDRSWDTRQMFF. The CDR3 nucleotides are TGTGCCTGTGACATACTGGGGGATCGGTCCTGGGACACCCGACAGATGTTTTTC.